This T cell receptor (beta chain) was recorded in a study of blood T cell repertoires in COVID-19 (dated by TCRdb to 2018 to 2020). A note on the overall study: Samples covering the acute and convalescent phases of COVID-19 were provided by collaborators in the United States, Italy and Spain. The prospective study material was composed of cDNA or gDNA derived from T cells, B-cell-depleted T cells, or PBMCs. Deeply sampled blood TCRbeta repertoires from subjects exposed to, actively infected with, or recovered from COVID-19 were included in the dataset. The repertoires were made available in a free public database intended to serve as a resource for research on the immune response to SARS-CoV-2. Samples were obtained from the ongoing ImmuneRACE study (first 160 participants) and from over a thousand subjects provided by 6 global collaborators. The sample metadata nearly always contained a de-identified subject ID, COVID-19 status, age in years and sex. Where available, HLA class I and class II types were taken from metadata supplied by the sample provider and were not determined by assay-based typing.

In its sample, this clone was seen a few times. Its antigen specificity is not known. Base quality data are lacking; no much larger clone is found one base away. CDR3 length: 15 amino acids, cysteine to phenylalanine. Just the 45-base CDR3 DNA is kept, in frame starting at base 1. V and J are trimmed by 4 bases and 5 bases, and the gene matches miss 4 bases of the junction. CDR1 LGHNA and CDR2 YSLEER are derived from the germline V gene. What the research found in general, with its limitations: Clinical and demographic metadata were provided uncurated, with the amount varying by source and participant.

Participants in the prospective study were enrolled through a virtual design, were aged roughly 18 to 100 years, and lived in about 25 United States geographic areas. In the prospective study, participants were assigned to cohorts based on the clinical history participants reported in a screening survey and a study questionnaire. Mobile phlebotomists in the prospective study collected whole blood, serum and a nasopharyngeal or oropharyngeal swab from every participant. Participants in the prospective study had the option to provide additional blood draws and questionnaires over an approximately 2-month period. Before DNA extraction, blood samples from the prospective study were shipped at room temperature or frozen. TCRbeta CDR3 regions were amplified from genomic DNA using the immunoSEQ Assay, a bias-controlled multiplex PCR. The paper's data handling went like this. The number of nucleated cells in each sample was estimated from the amplification of reference gene primers within the assay. Sequence reads were collapsed and filtered to measure the absolute abundance of every unique TCRbeta CDR3 rearrangement. Productive Simpson clonality was computed per sample as the square root of Simpson's diversity index over productive rearrangements. TCRdb provides this immuneACCESS table in a form limited to in-frame rearrangements. Some clones are lacking; in checked studies, under half of them reflect an unresolved V gene, and why the rest are absent is not known. V, J and clone size reflect that table, while D and trimming were determined from the DNA. Counted in this sample were approximately 210,000 clones; 81% of them appeared once. The top ten hold more than 8.5% of the sample.

Sequencing was done on a sample of PBMCs or T cells enriched from blood (not recorded which). The sequence came from a woman in her fifties or sixties with acute COVID-19. This chain joins TRBV4-3 to TRBJ1-6, with 8 central nucleotides matching TRBD1. In nucleotides, the sequence is TGCGCCAGCAGCCTACAGGGGGTCCATAATTCACCCCTCCACTTT. The resulting protein is CASSLQGVHNSPLHF.